The 2 T cell receptor beta chains below come from one sample, sequenced in a study of T cell repertoires in cytomegalovirus infection. The antigens for these receptors are not known. TCRdb re-derived calls from the reads in MiXCR, one entry per CDR3 protein. Of about 470,000 distinct CDR3 sequences listed, about 39% were seen once; the top ten hold approximately 40%. Material: cultured PBMCs, obtained from culture after CMV antigen stimulation. The receptors stem from a human donor in good health (CMV status not recorded). Some clones in this sample may be carry-over from other donors' samples.

This chain connects TRBV2 to TRBJ2-3; a weak D match, TRBD1 (5 bases). The V and J ends lost 5 bases and 7 bases respectively, with 13 bases between them. This CDR3 has 13 amino acids. Germline V gene sequence: CDR1 SNHLY, CDR2 FYNNEI. CDR3 nucleotide sequence: TGTGCCAGCAGTCAGGCCAACAGGAATACGCAGTATTTT. This translates into CASSQANRNTQYF.

This clonotype appeared a single time. The chain uses TRBV4-1 and TRBJ1-1; D not certain. V was shortened by 1 base and J by 4 bases, with 10 bases between the two germline ends. Germline CDR1 reads MGHRA; CDR2 reads YSYEKL. CDR3 length: 14 amino acids. The CDR3 reads CASSQVFGVTEAFF. CDR3 bases: TGCGCCAGCAGCCAAGTTTTCGGGGTCACTGAAGCTTTCTTT.